Listed below are T cell receptor beta chains from one sample, sequenced in a study of blood T cell repertoires in COVID-19. Assay: immunoSEQ multiplex PCR; the TCRdb copy retains only in-frame clones and omits some. The table has approximately 360,000 clones, around 83% seen once. The sequencing input was PBMCs or T cells enriched from blood (not recorded which). Receptors were obtained from a woman between 45 and 65 years old who had recovered from COVID-19. Both conserved end residues are part of each CDR3. A D gene is named only where the DNA matches it firmly. Size is stated for part of the rows, as once, few or many counts, or as a class when the clone is expanded.

clone_size,v_call,j_call,d_call,cdr3_aa,cdr3_nt
.,TRBV13,TRBJ2-1,.,CASSLGQGGGSEQFF,TGTGCCAGCAGCTTAGGACAGGGCGGAGGTAGTGAGCAGTTCTTC
.,TRBV3-1/TRBV3-2,TRBJ2-7,.,CASSQDAGPRYEQYF,TGTGCCAGCAGCCAAGATGCAGGTCCACGCTACGAGCAGTACTTC
few,TRBV3-1/TRBV3-2,TRBJ2-2,TRBD2,CASGPGLAGTGELFF,TGTGCCAGCGGACCGGGACTAGCGGGAACCGGGGAGCTGTTTTTT
.,TRBV14,TRBJ1-2,.,CASSQDLAGYYGYTF,TGTGCCAGCAGCCAAGATCTTGCAGGGTACTATGGCTACACCTTC
.,TRBV7-9,TRBJ2-7,.,CASSLAGATTYEQYF,TGTGCCAGCAGCTTAGCAGGGGCCACGACCTACGAGCAGTACTTC
few,TRBV3-1/TRBV3-2,TRBJ2-1,.,CASELRGLYNEQFF,TGTGCCAGCGAATTACGGGGACTCTACAATGAGCAGTTCTTC
.,TRBV19,TRBJ1-5,.,CASSIVAGEPQHF,TGTGCCAGTAGTATAGTGGCAGGGGAGCCCCAGCATTTT
.,TRBV7-9,TRBJ2-1,.,CASSLAASSLYNEQFF,TGTGCCAGCAGCTTAGCGGCTAGCTCGCTCTACAATGAGCAGTTCTTC
few,TRBV7-9,TRBJ1-2,TRBD1,CASSAGTGFGYTF,TGTGCCAGCAGCGCCGGGACAGGGTTTGGCTACACCTTC
.,TRBV27,TRBJ1-2,TRBD1,CASSRRQGTYGYTF,TGTGCCAGCAGTCGCCGACAGGGGACCTATGGCTACACCTTC
.,TRBV19,TRBJ2-5,TRBD2,CASSIVSSGGQTQYF,TGTGCCAGTAGTATAGTCAGTAGCGGGGGGCAGACCCAGTACTTC
.,TRBV27,TRBJ1-5,TRBD1,CASKAGTANQPQHF,TGTGCCAGCAAGGCCGGGACAGCAAATCAGCCCCAGCATTTT
.,TRBV25-1,TRBJ1-1,.,CASGERGPVRNTEAFF,TGTGCCAGCGGGGAGCGGGGACCAGTTCGGAACACTGAAGCTTTCTTT
.,TRBV9,TRBJ2-1,TRBD2,CVSSVAAGLAVNNEQFF,TGTGTCAGCAGCGTAGCAGCTGGCCTAGCGGTAAACAATGAGCAGTTCTTC